One and the same sample provided the 8 T cell receptor beta chains below, sequenced in a study of blood T cell repertoires in COVID-19. Profiled with immunoSEQ multiplex PCR; TCRdb holds only in-frame clones, not every one. Of more than 85,000 clones in the sample, roughly nine tenths were seen once. The specimen sequenced was peripheral blood. Every receptor here comes from a man aged 55 to 69 with acute or convalescent COVID-19.

The chain links TRBV18 to TRBJ2-2; D gene unclear. The V end was cut by 0 bases, the J end by 2 bases, with 7 bases between. The CDR3 runs 15 residues. Germline loops: CDR1 KGHSH, CDR2 LQKENI. This CDR3 reads CASSPPSINTGELFF. The DNA for the CDR3 is TGTGCCAGCTCACCACCGTCCATTAACACCGGGGAGCTGTTTTTT.

V gene TRBV4-2 combines with J gene TRBJ2-2; 7 positions agree with TRBD2. The germline V gene encodes CDR1 LGHNA and CDR2 YNFKEQ. Germline trimming cut 0 bases from V and 6 bases from J; bases unmatched to any gene: 10. The CDR3 covers 17 residues. The CDR3 here is CASSQDRGGEWAGELFF. CDR3 DNA: TGTGCCAGCAGCCAAGATCGGGGAGGGGAGTGGGCCGGGGAGCTGTTTTTT.

This clone has a single count. This CDR3 is CASSPGTGDGNTIYF. The CDR3 region has the DNA TGCGCCAGCAGCCCGGGGACAGGGGACGGAAACACCATATATTTT. This sequence joins TRBV5-1 and TRBJ1-3, with 10 bases aligning to TRBD1. This CDR3 region has 15 residues. Germline values: CDR1 SGHRS, CDR2 YFSETQ. Unmatched junction bases numbered 5, after V lost 4 bases and J lost 4 bases.

The chain is built from TRBV2 and TRBJ2-4; TRBD1 matches 10 bases. The CDR3 sequence is 14 residues long. V gave up 6 bases and J gave up 1 base; unmatched junction bases: 0. Germline assignment: CDR1 SNHLY and CDR2 FYNNEI. The CDR3 loop reads CASRGQGAKNIQYF. The CDR3 DNA is TGTGCCAGCAGGGGACAGGGGGCCAAAAACATTCAGTACTTC.

The chain employs TRBV4-3 and TRBJ2-1; TRBD1 agrees at 9 bases. CDR1 and CDR2 from the germline V gene are LGHNA and YSLEER. The CDR3 runs to 15 residues. J lost 5 bases, V lost 4 bases, and 6 bases had no gene match. CDR3 bases: TGCGCCAGCAGCCCCGGGACAGGGACGAACAATGAGCAGTTCTTC. Translating it yields CASSPGTGTNNEQFF.

The V call is TRBV7-9, the J call TRBJ1-5; 8 bases line up with TRBD1. The CDR3 extends over 12 amino acids. Trimming at V came to 4 bases and at J to 14 bases, leaving 7 bases not matched to a gene. Germline V lookup: CDR1 SEHNR, CDR2 FQNEAQ (reference sequence). For the CDR3, the DNA is TGTGCCAGCAGCTCCGGACAGGGTGGCAAGCATTTT. Encoded protein: CASSSGQGGKHF. Looking up the rest from reference TRBV7-9 and TRBJ1-5 gives the full variable domain: DTGVSQNPRHKITKRGQNVTFRCDPISEHNRLYWYRQTLGQGPEFLTYFQNEAQLEKSRLLSDRFSAERPKGSFSTLEIQRTEQGDSAMYLCASSSGQGGKHFGDGTRLSIL.

The chain has TRBV18 and TRBJ1-2; 10 nucleotides match TRBD1. Trimming removed 0 bases from V and 6 bases from J; junction bases left unmatched: 7. The CDR3 is made up of 16 amino acids. Looked up from germline, CDR1 is KGHSH and CDR2 is LQKENI. CDR3 DNA: TGTGCCAGCTCACCACCTGGGACAGGGGTTACTAATGGCTACACCTTC. Protein: CASSPPGTGVTNGYTF.

The genes are TRBV7-2 and TRBJ2-5, with a weak D call TRBD2 (6 bases). Trimming took 2 bases from V and 2 from J, leaving 15 bases between them. This CDR3 has 16 amino acids. CDR1 is SGHTA and CDR2 is FQGNSA in the germline V gene. Here the CDR3 reads CASSLSGTGGQETQYF. The CDR3 DNA sequence: TGTGCCAGCAGCTTATCCGGGACTGGGGGTCAAGAGACCCAGTACTTC.